Listed below are T cell receptor beta chains from one sample, sequenced in a study of a mutant IDH1 vaccine in newly diagnosed glioma. For these TCRs, the target antigens are not known. Assay used: immunoSEQ multiplex PCR; TCRdb lists only in-frame clones, some missing. The data show roughly 60,000 clones, about 80% seen once. The sample here was PBMCs, taken from a glioma patient whose treatment included an IDH1 peptide vaccine. These receptor sequences come from a man aged 40-49 years with glioma. Both conserved end residues are part of each CDR3. Fields, in order: J gene, D gene, V gene, clone size, CDR3 DNA, CDR3 protein. The D gene is left open where the match is weak. Part of the rows lack a size; the others show once, few, many or a class for expanded clones.

TRBJ2-7,TRBD2,TRBV13,.,TGTGCCAGCAGCGGGGGACTAGCGGACTACGAGCAGTACTTC,CASSGGLADYEQYF
TRBJ1-2,TRBD1,TRBV4-1,.,TGCGCCAGCAGCCAACCAGACAGGGACCTCTATGGCTACACCTTC,CASSQPDRDLYGYTF
TRBJ1-3,TRBD1,TRBV4-1,.,TGCGCCAGCAGCCAACCAACACAGGGGCGAAACACCATATATTTT,CASSQPTQGRNTIYF
TRBJ1-2,TRBD1,TRBV2,once,TGTGCCAGCAGACCAGGGACAGTCTATGGCTACACCTTC,CASRPGTVYGYTF
TRBJ1-1,.,TRBV19,.,TGTGCCAGTAGTATTTCCGGTTTTAACATGAACACTGAAGCTTTCTTT,CASSISGFNMNTEAFF
TRBJ2-1,.,TRBV4-2,few,TGTGCCAGCAGCTACAGACCGTTAGAGCAGTTCTTC,CASSYRPLEQFF
TRBJ2-2,TRBD2,TRBV5-1,.,TGCGCCAGCAGCTTGCTACTAGCGGGGGGAAGCGGGAACACCGGGGAGCTGTTTTTT,CASSLLLAGGSGNTGELFF
TRBJ2-2,TRBD1,TRBV29-1,few,TGCAGCGTTGTGGGACAGGCCGGGGAGCTGTTTTTT,CSVVGQAGELFF
TRBJ1-4,.,TRBV5-1,.,TGCGCCAGCAGCTCCCAGGGTCGGACTAATGAAAAACTGTTTTTT,CASSSQGRTNEKLFF
TRBJ2-7,TRBD1,TRBV7-3,.,TGTGCCAGCAGCTTAGGACAGGGAAACTACGAGCAGTACTTC,CASSLGQGNYEQYF
TRBJ1-2,.,TRBV14,.,TGTGCCAGCAGTCCCCCCTGGACCGCGAAAGGCTATGGCTACACCTTC,CASSPPWTAKGYGYTF
TRBJ1-2,.,TRBV18,.,TGTGCCAGCTCACCGGCGGGCAGCAATTATGGCTACACCTTC,CASSPAGSNYGYTF
TRBJ2-5,TRBD1,TRBV18,.,TGTGCCAGCTCACCACCGCAGGGGGCCAAGACCCAGTACTTC,CASSPPQGAKTQYF
TRBJ1-2,.,TRBV14,.,TGTGCCAGCAGCCAAGCTGGAGACACCTCAAACTATGGCTACACCTTC,CASSQAGDTSNYGYTF
TRBJ1-2,TRBD1,TRBV18,once,TGTGCCAGCTCACCCGGGGACAGGGGGTCCTATGGCTACACCTTC,CASSPGDRGSYGYTF
TRBJ1-6,.,TRBV9,.,TGTGCCAGCAGCGTAGGAGGGGCTAGGTCACCCCTCCACTTT,CASSVGGARSPLHF
TRBJ2-7,.,TRBV9,.,TGTGCCAGCAGCGGACGCGACGGCTCCTACGAGCAGTACTTC,CASSGRDGSYEQYF
TRBJ1-1,.,TRBV19,.,TGTGCCAGTAGTGCCCCCGGGACAAACACTGAAGCTTTCTTT,CASSAPGTNTEAFF
TRBJ2-2,.,TRBV9,once,TGTGCCAGCAGTCTAACGGGGGGGGAGCTGTTTTTT,CASSLTGGELFF
TRBJ1-1,TRBD1,TRBV2,.,TGTGCCAGCATGATGGCAGGGGGCCGCACTGAAGCTTTCTTT,CASMMAGGRTEAFF
TRBJ2-6,.,TRBV6-5,.,TGTGCCAGCACCCCAGAGGGGACTGGGGCCAACGTCCTGACTTTC,CASTPEGTGANVLTF
TRBJ2-5,.,TRBV7-2,.,TGTGCCAGCAGCTGGAATAGAGAGACCCAGTACTTC,CASSWNRETQYF
TRBJ1-2,.,TRBV30,.,TGTGCCTGGAGTGTAAATCCTAGGGATGGCTACACCTTC,CAWSVNPRDGYTF
TRBJ1-1,.,TRBV2,once,TGTGCCAGCAGTTCCTCTCAGGGCGTCGCTGAAGCTTTCTTT,CASSSSQGVAEAFF
TRBJ2-5,.,TRBV7-9,.,TGTGCCAGCAGCTTAGCGGGGGAGACCCAGTACTTC,CASSLAGETQYF
TRBJ2-7,.,TRBV5-4,few,TGTGCCAGCAGCTTGGGCTACGAGCAGTACTTC,CASSLGYEQYF
TRBJ2-1,.,TRBV7-6,.,TGTGCCAGCAGCTTATTGCGGAACAATGAGCAGTTCTTC,CASSLLRNNEQFF
TRBJ1-1,.,TRBV9,.,TGTGCCAGCAGCGTCACAATGAACACTGAAGCTTTCTTT,CASSVTMNTEAFF
TRBJ1-6,.,TRBV11-1,.,TGTGCCAGCAGCGGGACCCTCCTTTCACCCCTCCACTTT,CASSGTLLSPLHF